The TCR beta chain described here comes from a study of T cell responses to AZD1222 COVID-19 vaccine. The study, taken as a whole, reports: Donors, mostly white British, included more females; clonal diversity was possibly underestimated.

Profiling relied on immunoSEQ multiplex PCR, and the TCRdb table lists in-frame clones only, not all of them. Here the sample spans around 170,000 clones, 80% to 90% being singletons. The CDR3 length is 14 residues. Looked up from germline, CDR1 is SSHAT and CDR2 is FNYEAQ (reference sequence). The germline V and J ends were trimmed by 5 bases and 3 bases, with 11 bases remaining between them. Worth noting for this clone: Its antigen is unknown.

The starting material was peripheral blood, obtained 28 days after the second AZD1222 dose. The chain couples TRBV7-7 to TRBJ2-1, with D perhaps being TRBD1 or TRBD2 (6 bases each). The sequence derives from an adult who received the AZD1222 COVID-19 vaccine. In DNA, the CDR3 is TGTGCCAGCAGCCCCGGGGGCCTCTACAATGAGCAGTTCTTC. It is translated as CASSPGGLYNEQFF. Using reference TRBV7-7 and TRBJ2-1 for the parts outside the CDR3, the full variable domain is GAGVSQSPRYKVTKRGQDVTLRCDPISSHATLYWYQQALGQGPEFLTYFNYEAQPDKSGLPSDRFSAERPEGSISTLTIQRTEQRDSAMYRCASSPGGLYNEQFFGPGTRLTVL.